This entry features one TCR beta chain sequence. Its antigen remains unidentified. Base qualities are not recorded, but no much larger clone differs from it by a single base. The library was generated by the immunoSEQ multiplex PCR assay. The hsTCRB Kit was used according to the manufacturer's protocol to amplify rearranged TCR beta chain sequences. An Illumina MiSeq was used to sequence the TCRB libraries. From the authors' description of their analysis: The proprietary platform of the kit vendor was used for demultiplexing, trimming and gene mapping. TCRdb limited this immuneACCESS table to in-frame rearrangements with V and J called. A share of clones is missing; checked studies link under half to unresolved V genes, and the rest is unexplained. V and J calls and clone size are those listed in that table; D and trimming were worked out from the DNA. Counted in this sample were tens of thousands of clones; almost 85% of them appeared once. Approximately 19% of the sample lies in the top ten.

These data come from a study of a mutant IDH1 vaccine in newly diagnosed glioma (TCRdb year 2021). Background for the entire study: Of the 32 patients who were treated, 62.5% were male and around 40% were female, and the mean age was about 40 years. Before enrollment, most patients had been given radiochemotherapy with temozolomide as standard therapy, while the rest had received either radiotherapy alone or temozolomide alone. Longitudinal TCRB deep sequencing was performed for 20 to 30 treated patients wherever samples were available for exploratory analyses. Peripheral blood was collected at six visits: V03 (baseline), V05, V07, V10, V12 and V13. The full study reports these points: According to the authors, sample limitations meant that analyses of patient blood samples could not be reproduced. Availability determined which PBMC samples were chosen for TCRB deep sequencing. Vaccine-induced immune responses across multiple MHC alleles were detected in approximately 93% of patients. Pseudoprogression seemed to be unrelated to changes in the top peripheral T cell clonotypes found by TCRB sequencing.

The time point label corresponds to: baseline, week 1 (first vaccination visit). The treatment or condition label corresponds to: pre-vaccination baseline after standard-of-care therapy. The donors had newly diagnosed IDH1-mutant astrocytomas of WHO grade 3 or 4 that showed loss of nuclear ATRX. The samples were drawn from NOA16, a multicentre, single-arm, open-label phase I trial in Germany that tested a mutant IDH1 peptide vaccine in humans for the first time. Visit V03 blood draws served as the baseline sample for immunogenicity testing. The DNeasy Blood and Tissue Kit was used to extract genomic DNA from EDTA blood for TCRB sequencing. In the germline V gene, CDR1 corresponds to SGDLS and CDR2 to YYNGEE. V was cut back by 4 bases and J by 0 bases, leaving a gap of 16 bases between them. The CDR3 goes from the cysteine to the phenylalanine over 17 residues. The DNA shown is the 51-base CDR3, in frame from base 1.

The receptor was isolated from a man younger than 45 with glioma. The V and J genes are TRBV9 and TRBJ1-4; the D gene identity is not certain. The sample was PBMCs, taken from a glioma patient treated with radiotherapy, temozolomide or both. The nucleotide sequence is given as TGTGCCAGCAGCCGGACCTGGGGAGTCGCAACTAATGAAAAACTGTTTTTT. Its protein product is CASSRTWGVATNEKLFF.